These T cell receptor beta chains were read from a single sample in a study of technical replicates of blood from a handful of donors. Clones were read by immunoSEQ multiplex PCR, and TCRdb kept only the in-frame ones, dropping some. This table holds about 82,000 clones, over 95% found once. The specimen sequenced was T cells isolated from PBMCs. Receptors were obtained from a human donor in good health. CDR3s include the opening cysteine and the closing phenylalanine or tryptophan. A D gene is named only where the DNA matches it firmly. Part of the rows lack a size; the others show once, few, many or a class for expanded clones.

TRBJ2-1	TRBD2	.	TRBV28	TGTGCCAGCACCCCTAGCGGGAGGCGTCTTAATGAGCAGTTCTTC	CASTPSGRRLNEQFF
TRBJ1-2	.	.	TRBV6-5	TGTGCCAGCAGTTACGACAGCTATGGCTACACCTTC	CASSYDSYGYTF
TRBJ1-1	.	.	TRBV5-8	TGTGCCAGCAGCTTGGACCCCCAGGGGAACAGAGCTGCTTTCTTT	CASSLDPQGNRAAFF
TRBJ1-2	.	once	TRBV9	TGTGCCAGCAGCTCACCGTATGGGGAGGCCTATGGCTACACCTTC	CASSSPYGEAYGYTF
TRBJ2-3	TRBD2	.	TRBV4-3	TGCGCCAGCAGCCAACCGACGGGGGGGCCTAGCACAGATACGCAGTATTTT	CASSQPTGGPSTDTQYF
TRBJ2-1	.	.	TRBV19	TGTGCCAGTAGCGGGGATTACAATGAGCAGTTCTTC	CASSGDYNEQFF
TRBJ2-1	.	.	TRBV2	TGTGCCAGCACCAGGAGCTATGTAGCGGACTACAATGAGCAGTTCTTC	CASTRSYVADYNEQFF
TRBJ2-1	TRBD2	.	TRBV27	TGTGCCAGCAGTATAGCGGGAGAGAGTTCCTACAATGAGCAGTTCTTC	CASSIAGESSYNEQFF
TRBJ2-1	.	.	TRBV11-3	TGTGCCAGCAGCTTAGACAGCTCCTACAATGAGCAGTTCTTC	CASSLDSSYNEQFF
TRBJ1-1	.	.	TRBV7-9	TGTGCCAGCAGCGTGACAGTGAACACTGAAGCTTTCTTT	CASSVTVNTEAFF
TRBJ1-2	.	.	TRBV5-1	TGCGCCAGCAGCGAGGTAGCGTCATATGGCTACACCTTC	CASSEVASYGYTF
TRBJ2-5	.	.	TRBV29-1	TGCAGCGTTGAGAATAGCGTCCAAGAGACCCAGTACTTC	CSVENSVQETQYF
TRBJ2-7	TRBD1	.	TRBV7-8	TGTGCCAGCAAGTTCGGGACAGGGAACTCCTACGAGCAGTACTTC	CASKFGTGNSYEQYF